The next 20 T cell receptor beta chains were all read from a single sample in a study of cytomegalovirus exposure and HLA in healthy donors. PCR primers comprised 60 Vbeta and 13 Jbeta primers. Sequenced by immunoSEQ multiplex PCR; TCRdb stores in-frame clones only, minus some. The sample includes some 220,000 clones, around 80% seen only once; the top ten take about 0.47%. The sequenced material came from PBMCs. The source of these receptors is a boy aged 5-17 years in good health and CMV-seronegative.

The chain joins TRBV6-6 to TRBJ1-5; 7 positions match TRBD1. The CDR3 contains 14 residues. In germline, CDR1 is MNHNY, CDR2 SVGAGI (reference sequence). The junction had 8 bases not matched to a gene; V was cut back by 6 bases and J by 6 bases. The CDR3 region has the DNA TGTGCCAGCAGAGACAGGGTGGCTAGTCAGCCCCAGCATTTT. Its translation is CASRDRVASQPQHF.

V usage is TRBV5-1 and J usage is TRBJ2-7, with 9 bases aligning to TRBD1. The CDR3 is 16 amino acids. CDR1 is SGHRS and CDR2 is YFSETQ in the germline V gene. V trimming: 0 bases; J trimming: 5 bases; junction bases outside the gene matches: 9. The CDR3 loop reads CASSLESGQGRDEQYF. DNA of the CDR3: TGCGCCAGCAGCTTGGAATCGGGACAGGGTCGGGACGAGCAGTACTTC.

The chain uses TRBV15 and TRBJ1-4; D not resolved. The CDR3 consists of 14 residues. V dropped 5 bases and J dropped 3 bases, with 10 bases sitting between them. The V gene's germline CDR1 is LNHNV and CDR2 YYDKDF (reference sequence). The CDR3 coding sequence is TGTGCCACCAGCGCACAGATATCTAATGAAAAACTGTTTTTT. Translated, it gives CATSAQISNEKLFF.

This chain joins TRBV9 and TRBJ2-2; 12 positions match TRBD2. With 2 bases clipped from V and 5 bases from J, the junction kept 4 bases outside the gene matches. The CDR3 length is 16 residues. Germline lookup yields CDR1 SGDLS and CDR2 YYNGEE. The CDR3 region is CASSVLAGGGTGELFF. DNA for the CDR3: TGTGCCAGCAGCGTTCTAGCGGGGGGGGGTACCGGGGAGCTGTTTTTT.

V and J are TRBV15 and TRBJ2-7, with D possibly matching TRBD2 (5 bases). The CDR3 contains 13 residues. V was shortened by 0 bases and J by 6 bases, with 9 bases between the two germline ends. Germline V lookup: CDR1 LNHNV, CDR2 YYDKDF (reference sequence). CDR3 in amino acids: CATSRDRGPEQYF. The CDR3, as DNA: TGTGCCACCAGCAGAGATCGAGGGCCCGAGCAGTACTTC.

This rearrangement joins TRBV4-2 to TRBJ1-3; D remains unclear. V was pared by 2 bases and J by 0 bases, with 8 bases between. Germline values: CDR1 LGHNA, CDR2 YNFKEQ. This CDR3 has 15 residues. CDR3 DNA sequence: TGTGCCAGCAGCCAACAGGATATCTCTGGAAACACCATATATTTT. This translates into CASSQQDISGNTIYF.

In the case of this clone: Other DNA sequences of this sample code for an identical CDR3. J is TRBJ2-7 and V is TRBV27; 9 nucleotides align to TRBD2. Per the germline V gene, CDR1 is MNHEY and CDR2 is SMNVEV (reference sequence). Losses at the gene ends were 3 bases for V and 0 bases for J; bases not matched to a gene: 0. The CDR3 consists of 14 residues. The CDR3 nucleotides are TGTGCCAGCAGTTTGACTAGCGGCTCCTACGAGCAGTACTTC. As protein: CASSLTSGSYEQYF.

The CDR3 loop is CASSNRAGELFF. The CDR3 DNA follows: TGCGCCTCCAGCAACAGGGCCGGGGAGCTGTTTTTT. The chain uses TRBV10-1 and TRBJ2-2; possible D gene TRBD1, 6 bases. The CDR3 spans 12 residues. Germline CDR1 reads WNHNN; CDR2 reads SYGVQD (reference sequence). V was cut by 11 bases and J by 6 bases, with 13 bases left in between.

This chain uses TRBV5-1 with TRBJ2-1; 9 bases are a match to TRBD2. Germline V lookup: CDR1 SGHRS, CDR2 YFSETQ. The trim removed 0 bases at V and 5 bases at J, leaving 3 bases unmatched. The CDR3 extends over 15 amino acids. The CDR3 spells CASSLVSGRNNEQFF. The CDR3 DNA reads as TGCGCCAGCAGCTTGGTAAGCGGGAGGAACAATGAGCAGTTCTTC.

The V call is TRBV27, the J call TRBJ2-7, with TRBD1 identical over 7 bases. CDR1 is MNHEY, CDR2 SMNVEV, per germline (reference sequence). The CDR3 spans 15 residues. Trimming removed 5 bases from V and 4 bases from J; junction bases left unmatched: 11. The CDR3 reads CASSDGQAPWYEQYF. The DNA for the CDR3 is TGTGCCAGCAGTGACGGACAGGCCCCCTGGTACGAGCAGTACTTC.

This chain connects TRBV7-2 to TRBJ2-2, with D uncertain. The CDR3 is 15 amino acids. V was shortened by 5 bases and J by 0 bases, with 10 bases between the two germline ends. Germline CDR1 is SGHTA and CDR2 is FQGNSA. This CDR3 reads CASSPRRTNTGELFF. CDR3 DNA: TGTGCCAGCAGCCCTAGGCGCACGAACACCGGGGAGCTGTTTTTT.

The rearrangement joins TRBV7-3 to TRBJ2-7, with D perhaps matching TRBD2 (5 bases). Per germline, CDR1 SGHTA and CDR2 FQGTGA. Trimming cost V 0 bases and J 7 bases, with 13 bases left between them. The CDR3 has 14 residues. CDR3 bases: TGTGCCAGCAGCTTAACGGGTGGCTCGGGAGAGCAGTACTTC. This codes for CASSLTGGSGEQYF.

The genes are TRBV7-6 and TRBJ2-1, with a weak D call TRBD2 (6 bases). The CDR3 contains 18 residues. The germline V and J ends were trimmed by 3 bases and 5 bases, with 23 bases remaining between them. Germline V lookup: CDR1 SGHVS, CDR2 FNYEAQ. As DNA, the CDR3 is TGTGCCAGCAGCTTTTATCCTAGTAGCGGTATTATTAACAATGAGCAGTTCTTC. Translating gives CASSFYPSSGIINNEQFF.

This chain uses TRBV5-1 with TRBJ1-1; 8 nucleotides match TRBD1. Germline CDR1 and CDR2: SGHRS and YFSETQ. The CDR3 runs 14 residues. Trimming cost V 4 bases and J 1 base; bases outside gene matches: 3. The CDR3, as DNA: TGCGCCAGCAGCATCGACAGGGGGAACACTGAAGCTTTCTTT. It yields the protein CASSIDRGNTEAFF.

The V and J genes are TRBV29-1 and TRBJ2-3; TRBD2 matches at 10 bases. The CDR3 contains 18 residues. Per germline, CDR1 SQVTM and CDR2 ANQGSEA. With V trimmed by 1 base and J by 7 bases, 17 bases remained unmatched. Written as DNA, the CDR3 is TGCAGCGTTGAAGTAATAATAAAGCGGGAGGGCCGTTTTAATACGCAGTATTTT. Encoded protein: CSVEVIIKREGRFNTQYF.

V gene TRBV9 combines with J gene TRBJ1-4; D perhaps matches TRBD1 (5 bases). The V gene lost 2 bases and the J gene lost 7 bases, with 15 bases spanning the gap. CDR1 SGDLS and CDR2 YYNGEE come from the germline V gene. The CDR3 runs to 15 residues. The CDR3 reads CASSVLGTSGEKLFF. The CDR3 region has the DNA TGTGCCAGCAGCGTCCTCGGGACTTCAGGTGAAAAACTGTTTTTT.

The genes are TRBV19 and TRBJ1-6; 8 bases align to TRBD1. V was clipped by 7 bases and J by 6 bases; unmatched bases: 5. CDR1 LNHDA and CDR2 SQIVND come from the germline V gene (reference sequence). This CDR3 spans 14 amino acids. The CDR3 nucleotides are TGTGCCAGTATAAACAGGGGGATTAATTCACCCCTCCACTTT. The encoded protein is CASINRGINSPLHF. Combining the CDR3 with reference TRBV19 and TRBJ1-6 gives the whole variable domain DGGITQSPKYLFRKEGQNVTLSCEQNLNHDAMYWYRQDPGQGLRLIYYSQIVNDFQKGDIAEGYSVSREKKESFPLTVTSAQKNPTAFYLCASINRGINSPLHFGNGTRLTVT.

The V and J genes are TRBV5-1 and TRBJ2-7; a possible D gene is TRBD2 (5 bases). Trimming cost V 1 base and J 6 bases, with 20 bases left between them. Germline V gives CDR1 SGHRS, CDR2 YFSETQ. CDR3 length: 16 residues. The CDR3 DNA sequence: TGCGCCAGCAGCTTGATGTCACCGGGGTCGGGCAGCGAGCAGTACTTC. This translates into CASSLMSPGSGSEQYF.

The chain links TRBV7-2 to TRBJ2-5, with 8 bases matching TRBD2. The V gene's germline CDR1 is SGHTA and CDR2 FQGNSA. The trim removed 4 bases at V and 0 bases at J, leaving 10 bases unmatched. This CDR3 spans 17 amino acids. CDR3 sequence reads: CASSWVYGRAYQETQYF. CDR3 DNA sequence: TGTGCCAGCAGCTGGGTCTACGGGAGGGCTTACCAAGAGACCCAGTACTTC.

In this sample, this clone turned up once. The chain is built from TRBV6-5 and TRBJ1-1, with D possibly being TRBD1 (6 bases). This CDR3 has 14 amino acids. V lost 1 base and J lost 6, with 12 bases in between. Per germline, CDR1 MNHEY and CDR2 SVGAGI. CDR3 residues: CASSYLGAGAEAFF. CDR3 coding DNA: TGTGCCAGCAGTTACTTGGGGGCGGGGGCTGAAGCTTTCTTT.